This TCR beta chain was found in a study of shared T cell receptors in the human thymus. The table came from immunoSEQ multiplex PCR; TCRdb's copy has only in-frame clones and leaves some out. The sample has roughly 560,000 clones; approximately 80% are singletons. The CDR3 has 15 residues. Germline CDR1 and CDR2: GTSNPN and SVGIG (reference sequence). The V and J ends lost 2 bases and 9 bases, in that order; junction bases with no gene match: 11. These records were also assigned to another study, of human thymus T cells. That publication notes: Corrective cardiac operations yielded the resected thymus tissue. In unrelated individuals, thymic repertoires overlapped highly, according to related research.

This receptor was taken from a boy younger than two with a congenital heart defect. This chain joins TRBV30 and TRBJ2-7; TRBD1 agrees at 12 bases. Source material: thymocytes. CDR3 nucleotides: TGTGCCTGGAGTTGTACGGGACAGGGGGCGCTAGGGCAGTACTTC. It translates to CAWSCTGQGALGQYF.